Listed below are T cell receptor beta chains from one sample, sequenced in a study of PD-1 blockade in mismatch repair-deficient tumors. Their recognized antigens are unknown. TCRdb keeps only in-frame clones here, not all; method: immunoSEQ multiplex PCR. This repertoire shows roughly 14,000 clones, 86% found once; its top ten account for more than 9.5%. Sample: cells cultured in vitro, taken from a patient treated with pembrolizumab. These receptors all stem from an adult with mismatch repair-deficient cancer. Each CDR3 is given with its conserved first and last residue. A D gene is named only where the DNA matches it firmly. The size of a clone is reported for some rows only, either as once, few or many, or as a class for expanded clones.

-,TRBD1,TRBJ1-5,TRBV4-1,TGCGCCAGCAGCCCGGTGGGACAGGGAAAAGGCCAGCCCCAGCATTTT,CASSPVGQGKGQPQHF
-,TRBD1,TRBJ2-1,TRBV19,TGTGCCAGTAGTATAGAGACAGGGAGTTCTGAGCAGTTCTTC,CASSIETGSSEQFF
-,-,TRBJ2-1,TRBV9,TGTGCCAGCAGCCCCCAGGGGTCTGTCTCCTACAATGAGCAGTTCTTC,CASSPQGSVSYNEQFF
-,TRBD2,TRBJ2-3,TRBV11-2,TGTGCCAGCAGCTTAGGACTAGCGGGAGGGATAGATAGCACAGATACGCAGTATTTT,CASSLGLAGGIDSTDTQYF
-,-,TRBJ1-2,TRBV4-1,TGCGCCAGCAGCCAAGGGTTGTACATCGCTAACTATGGCTACACCTTC,CASSQGLYIANYGYTF
-,TRBD2,TRBJ2-1,TRBV19,TGTGCCAGTAGTAGGGGACTAGGGGAAAGCAATGAGCAGTTCTTC,CASSRGLGESNEQFF
-,-,TRBJ1-5,TRBV14,TGTGCCAGCAGCCAAGCAGGGGGCAATCAGCCCCAGCATTTT,CASSQAGGNQPQHF
once,-,TRBJ1-5,TRBV5-1,TGCGCCAGCACCCCAGGGCCCCAGCATTTT,CASTPGPQHF
-,-,TRBJ2-6,TRBV2,TGTGCCAGCCAAGCCGGACGGACTGCGTGGGCCAACGTCCTGACTTTC,CASQAGRTAWANVLTF
few,-,TRBJ2-7,TRBV5-6,TGTGCCAGCAGCTTGGTGAGCGAGCAGTACTTC,CASSLVSEQYF
-,-,TRBJ1-1,TRBV6-6,TGTGCCAGCAGCCTCATTGGCAGGGTAATGTCTGAAGCTTTCTTT,CASSLIGRVMSEAFF
few,TRBD2,TRBJ2-7,TRBV29-1,TGCAGCGTTGGGGCTAGCGGCTCCTACGAGCAGTACTTC,CSVGASGSYEQYF
-,-,TRBJ2-3,TRBV11-3,TGTGCCAGCAGCGCGGGGGCGGGAAGCTTGGTCAGGACAGATACGCAGTATTTT,CASSAGAGSLVRTDTQYF
-,-,TRBJ1-5,TRBV29-1,TGCAGCGTTGCGTGGGGGCGCATGCAGCCCCAGCATTTT,CSVAWGRMQPQHF
-,-,TRBJ2-7,TRBV6-5,TGTGCCAGCAGTTACTCTGCGGACTACGAGCAGTACTTC,CASSYSADYEQYF
once,-,TRBJ2-5,TRBV18,TGTGCCAGCTCACCACCCTCGGTAGCCCCCTTGGGGGAGACCCAGTACTTC,CASSPPSVAPLGETQYF
-,TRBD2,TRBJ2-5,TRBV5-1,TGCGCCAGCAGCTGGGGAGGACTAGCGGGATTGGGGCAAGAGACCCAGTACTTC,CASSWGGLAGLGQETQYF
-,-,TRBJ2-5,TRBV5-8,TGTGCCAGCAGCTTGTTGGAGACCCAGTACTTC,CASSLLETQYF
-,-,TRBJ2-4,TRBV28,TGTGCCAGCAGTTTATCCGGGGGGCCCAAAAACATTCAGTACTTC,CASSLSGGPKNIQYF
-,-,TRBJ2-7,TRBV5-1,TGCGCCAGCAGCTCCGGGACACTCATCTCCTACGAGCAGTACTTC,CASSSGTLISYEQYF
-,-,TRBJ2-7,TRBV21-1,TGTGCCAGCAGCAACCTACAGGGGGCGGTATACGAGCAGTACTTC,CASSNLQGAVYEQYF
-,-,TRBJ1-5,TRBV28,TGTGCCAGCAGTACCCCGACCGAGTATAGCAATCAGCCCCAGCATTTT,CASSTPTEYSNQPQHF
-,-,TRBJ1-1,TRBV5-4,TGTGCCAGCAGCCTTCAGAACACTGAAGCTTTCTTT,CASSLQNTEAFF
-,-,TRBJ1-2,TRBV5-4,TGTGCCAGCAGTCGAGGGAAAGCTAACTATGGCTACACCTTC,CASSRGKANYGYTF
-,TRBD1,TRBJ2-1,TRBV5-1,TGCGCCAGCACCCGGGGACAGGAGAATGAGCAGTTCTTC,CASTRGQENEQFF
-,-,TRBJ1-1,TRBV2,TGTGCCAGCAGTGAAATTACGCGATCCACTGAAGCTTTCTTT,CASSEITRSTEAFF
-,-,TRBJ1-2,TRBV28,TGTGCCAGCTTTTTCCGGTCTCAGAATGGGGGCTACACCTTC,CASFFRSQNGGYTF
-,-,TRBJ2-6,TRBV18,TGTGCCAGCTCACGGGCACGCTACTCTGGGGCCAACGTCCTGACTTTC,CASSRARYSGANVLTF
-,-,TRBJ2-6,TRBV29-1,TGCAGCGTTGAAAACGGGGCCAACGTCCTGACTTTC,CSVENGANVLTF
-,-,TRBJ1-2,TRBV28,TGTGCCAGCAGCCCCGGCCCCTTTTCCCACTATGGCTACACCTTC,CASSPGPFSHYGYTF
-,TRBD1,TRBJ2-3,TRBV28,TGTGCCAGCAGTAAGACAGGGTTTACGTGGAGCACAGATACGCAGTATTTT,CASSKTGFTWSTDTQYF
-,TRBD1,TRBJ2-3,TRBV27,TGTGCCAGCAGCCAGATCAGGGGGAGCACAGATACGCAGTATTTT,CASSQIRGSTDTQYF
-,-,TRBJ1-1,TRBV27,TGTGCCAGCAGCCGCCCTCTAGCGGGGGGTACTGAAGCTTTCTTT,CASSRPLAGGTEAFF
-,TRBD2,TRBJ2-1,TRBV7-3,TGTGCCAGCAGCTTATTGGCTAGCGGGAGCGATGAGCAGTTCTTC,CASSLLASGSDEQFF
-,TRBD2,TRBJ2-7,TRBV7-9,TGTGCCAGCAGCTTTGGCGGGAGCTACGAGCAGTACTTC,CASSFGGSYEQYF
few,-,TRBJ2-1,TRBV5-1,TGCGCCAGCAGCTTCGGTGAATCCTACAATGAGCAGTTCTTC,CASSFGESYNEQFF
-,-,TRBJ2-1,TRBV27,TGTGCCAGCAGGACGATAGGATCCAATGAGCAGTTCTTC,CASRTIGSNEQFF
-,TRBD1,TRBJ1-1,TRBV27,TGTGCCAGCAGTCCCCGGACAGGCATGAACACTGAAGCTTTCTTT,CASSPRTGMNTEAFF
few,-,TRBJ2-1,TRBV4-1,TGCGCCAGCAGCCATCCAGGTGGAAATGAGCAGTTCTTC,CASSHPGGNEQFF
-,TRBD2,TRBJ2-1,TRBV7-3,TGTGCCAGCAGCATAGGACTAGCGGGTAACAATGAGCAGTTCTTC,CASSIGLAGNNEQFF
few,TRBD1,TRBJ1-4,TRBV5-4,TGTGCCAGCAGCTTGGCCCAGGGGGCGAATGAAAAACTGTTTTTT,CASSLAQGANEKLFF
-,TRBD2,TRBJ2-3,TRBV5-1,TGCGCCAGCAGCTTGTTGTCTAGCGGGAGGAGTAGTACAGATACGCAGTATTTT,CASSLLSSGRSSTDTQYF
-,-,TRBJ1-1,TRBV18,TGTGCCAGCCAGCCACAGGGAAACACTGAAGCTTTCTTT,CASQPQGNTEAFF
-,-,TRBJ1-1,TRBV5-1,TGCGCCAGCAGCTCCGGGGGCAGTATGAACACTGAAGCTTTCTTT,CASSSGGSMNTEAFF
few,-,TRBJ1-2,TRBV6-1,TGTGCCAGCCGATTCGCTAACTATGGCTACACCTTC,CASRFANYGYTF
-,TRBD2,TRBJ2-1,TRBV4-2,TGTGCCAGCAGCCCCCCCGGGACTAGGGAGCAGTTCTTC,CASSPPGTREQFF
-,-,TRBJ2-7,TRBV10-2,TGCGCCTCCAGCGAGGGGGGTTCCTACGAGCAGTACTTC,CASSEGGSYEQYF
-,-,TRBJ2-2,TRBV5-6,TGTGCCAGCACCTTATTTATTTTGAACACCGGGGAGCTGTTTTTT,CASTLFILNTGELFF
few,TRBD1,TRBJ2-7,TRBV4-1,TGCGCCAGCAGTCAGGGGGAGACGACTCACGAGCAGTACTTC,CASSQGETTHEQYF
-,TRBD1,TRBJ2-2,TRBV28,TGTGCCAGCAGTCCCCCGGACAGGGTGGACACCGGGGAGCTGTTTTTT,CASSPPDRVDTGELFF
-,-,TRBJ2-3,TRBV10-3,TGTGCCATCAGTGTGTCGGCTAGCACAGATACGCAGTATTTT,CAISVSASTDTQYF
-,TRBD2,TRBJ2-1,TRBV9,TGTGCCAGCAGCGCAGCGGGAGTTTCCAATGAGCAGTTCTTC,CASSAAGVSNEQFF
-,TRBD1,TRBJ1-2,TRBV7-9,TGTGCCAGCAGAAAGGGACAGGGGCCCAGCTATGGCTACACCTTC,CASRKGQGPSYGYTF
once,TRBD1,TRBJ1-2,TRBV10-3,TGTGCCATCCGCGACAGGGAGGGTGGCTACACCTTC,CAIRDREGGYTF
-,TRBD1,TRBJ2-1,TRBV7-3,TGTGCCAGCAGCTTAAGGCCGCAGGGGGCACATGAGCAGTTCTTC,CASSLRPQGAHEQFF
-,-,TRBJ1-2,TRBV12-5,TGTGCTAGTCTCGGTTGGGGACGGATAAACTATGGCTACACCTTC,CASLGWGRINYGYTF
-,-,TRBJ2-2,TRBV6-5,TGTGCCAGCAGTTCTCACAGGGTGCACACCGGGGAGCTGTTTTTT,CASSSHRVHTGELFF
-,TRBD2,TRBJ2-1,TRBV7-7,TGTGCTAGCAGCTTTTCACTAGCGGAGAGAAATGAGCAGTTCTTC,CASSFSLAERNEQFF